The rows below give T cell receptor beta chains drawn from one sample of a study of CD8 T cells in ankylosing spondylitis. TCRdb called the 5' RACE reads again in MiXCR, with one record for every CDR3 protein. The data show roughly 490,000 distinct CDR3 sequences, roughly 5.2% seen once. Material for sequencing was blood, either unsorted or a sorted T cell fraction (not recorded which). The receptors originated from a male donor with ankylosing spondylitis. The CDR3 runs from the conserved cysteine through the conserved F or W. D genes are given only for firm matches. Only part of the rows carry a size: once, few, many, or a class if the clone is expanded.

d_call	clone_size	v_call	j_call	cdr3_nt	cdr3_aa
TRBD1	many	TRBV6-2/TRBV6-3	TRBJ2-5	TGTGCCAGCAGTTACTCGGGACAGAGAATCCGTCAAGAGACCCAGTACTTC	CASSYSGQRIRQETQYF
.	many	TRBV5-1	TRBJ2-1	TGCGCCAGCAGCTCTTCGAGGATAGCCTACAATGAGCAGTTCTTC	CASSSSRIAYNEQFF
TRBD1	.	TRBV11-3	TRBJ2-7	TGTGCCAGCAGCTTAGCAGACAGGGCCGAGCAGTACTTC	CASSLADRAEQYF
.	.	TRBV7-4	TRBJ1-2	TGTGCCACCTCCCAAGTATCATCGGGGGCCGGAAACTATGGCTACACCTTC	CATSQVSSGAGNYGYTF
TRBD2	many	TRBV29-1	TRBJ2-1	TGCAGCGTTGATAAGGGCTTGGCTAGCGGGAACGGGGAGCAGTTCTTC	CSVDKGLASGNGEQFF
TRBD1	few	TRBV5-1	TRBJ1-4	TGCGCCAGCAGCTGGGACAGGGACGAACTGTTTTTT	CASSWDRDELFF
TRBD2	few	TRBV5-1	TRBJ2-5	TGCGCCAGCAGCTTGGTGGGGACTAGCGGTTCACAAGAGACCCAGTACTTC	CASSLVGTSGSQETQYF
TRBD1	many	TRBV4-2	TRBJ2-4	TGTGCCAGCAGCCATCAAGGGACAGGGAAGAGTACCAAAAACATTCAGTACTTC	CASSHQGTGKSTKNIQYF
.	many	TRBV29-1	TRBJ1-1	TGCAGCGTTGACACTGAAGCTTTCTTT	CSVDTEAFF
.	many	TRBV28	TRBJ1-4	TGTGCCAGCAGTCCCCCCGGGGCTCTTCGAGAAAAACTGTTTTTT	CASSPPGALREKLFF
.	.	TRBV5-6	TRBJ1-6	TGTGCCAGCAGCTTGGTGGGCGCCTATAATTCACCCCTCCACTTT	CASSLVGAYNSPLHF
.	many	TRBV4-3	TRBJ1-2	TGCGCCAGCAGCCAAGAGCCAGATAACTATGGCTACACCTTC	CASSQEPDNYGYTF
TRBD1	many	TRBV5-1	TRBJ1-2	TGCGCCAGCAGCGTGACAGGGATCTATGGCTACACCTTC	CASSVTGIYGYTF
TRBD1	many	TRBV24-1	TRBJ2-1	TGTGCCACCAGTGACATACGGACAGGGAGCTCCTACAATGAGCAGTTCTTC	CATSDIRTGSSYNEQFF
TRBD2	.	TRBV20-1	TRBJ2-5	TGCAGTAGCGGGACCCACCAAGAGACCCAGTACTTC	CSSGTHQETQYF
TRBD2	many	TRBV7-9	TRBJ2-1	TGTGCCAGCAGCCCTCGGACTAGCGTAGACAATGAGCAGTTCTTC	CASSPRTSVDNEQFF
.	many	TRBV4-3	TRBJ1-3	TGCGCCAGCAGCCAAGATTATGGAAACACCATATATTTT	CASSQDYGNTIYF
.	many	TRBV20-1	TRBJ2-5	TGCAGTGCTAGGGAGGGGATCACCCAAGAGACCCAGTACTTC	CSAREGITQETQYF
TRBD1	many	TRBV7-2	TRBJ1-2	TGTGCCAGCAGCTTAGATACAGGGGGCGCCAACTATGGCTACACCTTC	CASSLDTGGANYGYTF
TRBD2	many	TRBV12-3/TRBV12-4	TRBJ2-7	TGTGCCAGCAGTTTAGCTAAGGCGGGAGGGCCCCACGAGCAGTACTTC	CASSLAKAGGPHEQYF
TRBD1	.	TRBV7-9	TRBJ1-4	TGTGCCAGCAGCTCCCCAGGGGGAAATAATGAAAAACTGTTTTTT	CASSSPGGNNEKLFF
TRBD1	few	TRBV11-2	TRBJ2-1	TGTGCCAGCAGCACCACAGGGGGCTCGTACAATGAGCAGTTCTTC	CASSTTGGSYNEQFF
.	many	TRBV15	TRBJ2-1	TGTGCCACCAGCAGAGATGTTTTAGGGGGAGTAACCCACAATGAGCAGTTCTTC	CATSRDVLGGVTHNEQFF
TRBD2	few	TRBV20-1	TRBJ2-1	TGCAGTGCTCCCTCCAGGGGCGGGGGGGCATTAAATGAGCAGTTCTTC	CSAPSRGGGALNEQFF
.	many	TRBV20-1	TRBJ1-1	TGCAGTGCTAGAGCACCCACCACAGGCAGGGATGAAGCTTTCTTT	CSARAPTTGRDEAFF
TRBD1	.	TRBV27	TRBJ2-7	TGTGCCAGCAGCCTCCTACTTTCCGGGACAGGGAGCGAGCAGTACTTC	CASSLLLSGTGSEQYF
TRBD2	few	TRBV3-1	TRBJ2-2	TGTGCCAGCAGCCCCCCTGGACTAGCGGGGACCGGGGAGCTGTTTTTT	CASSPPGLAGTGELFF
.	many	TRBV20-1	TRBJ1-4	TGCAGTGCCCTTCGGGACATAGGTGAAAAACTGTTTTTT	CSALRDIGEKLFF
TRBD1	many	TRBV20-1	TRBJ2-7	TGCAGTGCTACCTCTTCCGGGACAGTCTACGAGCAGTACTTC	CSATSSGTVYEQYF
.	many	TRBV20-1	TRBJ1-4	TGCAGTGCTACCACATCGGCGGATGAAAAACTGTTTTTT	CSATTSADEKLFF
.	many	TRBV7-2	TRBJ2-3	TGTGCCAGCAGCTTAGACCCATACACAGATACGCAGTATTTT	CASSLDPYTDTQYF
TRBD2	many	TRBV29-1	TRBJ2-1	TGCAGCGTGGAACAACCTAGCGGGAGGGCCTCTAATGAGCAGTTCTTC	CSVEQPSGRASNEQFF
.	few	TRBV27	TRBJ1-5	TGTGCCAGCCCAAACGGAGGGGTCAATCAGCCCCAGCATTTT	CASPNGGVNQPQHF
TRBD2	.	TRBV7-9	TRBJ2-5	TGTGCCAGCAGCTGGACTAGCGGGCCCCAAGAGACCCAGTACTTC	CASSWTSGPQETQYF